Each of the 22 T cell receptor beta chains below was sequenced from the same sample in a study of beta chain features in type 1 diabetes. Notes on the study in general: TCRB CDR3s were moderately but significantly shorter in Type 1 diabetes patients in all four CD4+ subsets.

These TCRs' antigens remain unknown. Expressed TCRB transcripts were sequenced because the isolated RNA had all been reverse transcribed beforehand. Some clones are missing from TCRdb's copy, which holds only in-frame ones; the method was immunoSEQ multiplex PCR. This sample has about 370,000 clones, with 9.5% to 10% found just once. Sample: central memory CD4+ T cells from blood. These receptors were collected from a young man with type 1 diabetes.

In this sample, this clone turned up a few times. This sequence joins TRBV5-4 and TRBJ2-1, with D unclear. The length of the CDR3 is 15 residues. Germline loops: CDR1 SGHNT, CDR2 YYREEE (reference sequence). The ends were cut back, 3 bases at V and 0 bases at J, with 10 bases in the middle. CDR3 loop: CASSSPLSSYNEQFF. The DNA for the CDR3 is TGTGCCAGCAGCTCGCCCTTGAGCTCCTACAATGAGCAGTTCTTC. The variable domain in full, with the rest retrieved from reference TRBV5-4 and TRBJ2-1, is ETGVTQSPTHLIKTRGQQVTLRCSSQSGHNTVSWYQQALGQGPQFIFQYYREEENGRGNFPPRFSGLQFPNYSSELNVNALELDDSALYLCASSSPLSSYNEQFFGPGTRLTVL.

This rearrangement joins TRBV6-6 to TRBJ1-4; TRBD1 aligns across 7 bases. The CDR3 has 14 amino acids. Germline V gene data show CDR1 as MNHNY and CDR2 as SVGAGI (reference sequence). Trimming at V came to 4 bases and at J to 7 bases, leaving 6 bases not matched to a gene. CDR3 bases: TGTGCCAGCAGTTTGACAGGGAGGGTTGAAAAACTGTTTTTT. The encoded protein is CASSLTGRVEKLFF.

This sequence joins TRBV19 and TRBJ1-5; no definite D call. CDR1 LNHDA and CDR2 SQIVND come from the germline V gene (reference sequence). The V end was cut by 3 bases, the J end by 4 bases, with 4 bases between. The CDR3 sequence is 12 residues long. The CDR3 DNA reads as TGTGCCAGTAGTATTAGAAATCAGCCCCAGCATTTT. Its translation is CASSIRNQPQHF.

The chain uses TRBV10-3 and TRBJ2-3, with 7 bases matching TRBD2. This CDR3 comprises 16 residues. The germline gives CDR1 ENHRY, CDR2 SYGVKD. The V gene end was trimmed by 0 bases and the J gene end by 3 bases; junction bases not matched to a gene: 6. Here the CDR3 reads CAISESWRERTDTQYF. The CDR3 coding sequence is TGTGCCATCAGTGAGTCGTGGCGGGAGAGGACAGATACGCAGTATTTT.

The genes are TRBV5-1 and TRBJ2-2, with TRBD2 matching over 15 bases. The CDR3 totals 18 residues. J lost 6 bases, V lost 6 bases, and 12 bases had no gene match. Germline V gene lookup returns CDR1 SGHRS and CDR2 YFSETQ. The CDR3 protein is CASNGGLAGGYSPGELFF. The CDR3 region has the DNA TGCGCCAGCAACGGCGGACTAGCGGGAGGGTACTCTCCCGGGGAGCTGTTTTTT.

A few counts support this clone. The chain joins TRBV14 to TRBJ2-2; no clear D. Between the trimmed V and J ends, which lost 0 bases and 4 bases, there was a span of 6 bases. The CDR3 spans 14 residues. Germline V gene data show CDR1 as SGHDN and CDR2 as FVKESK. CDR3 amino acids: CASSQDLGTGELFF. The CDR3 region has the DNA TGTGCCAGCAGCCAAGACTTAGGCACCGGGGAGCTGTTTTTT.

The rearrangement uses TRBV2 and TRBJ2-5; 8 bases are a match to TRBD2. CDR1 is SNHLY, CDR2 FYNNEI, per germline. The junction had 5 bases not matched to a gene; V was cut back by 4 bases and J by 4 bases. This CDR3 has 14 residues. The CDR3, as DNA: TGTGCCAGCAGTGCAGGGAGCGGGGGAGAGACCCAGTACTTC. It codes for CASSAGSGGETQYF.

This clone was detected ten times or more. This sample also contains other DNA sequences that code for the same CDR3. The chain employs TRBV7-2 and TRBJ2-6; no definite D call. The CDR3 runs 15 residues. Trimming pared 1 base from V and 0 bases from J, leaving 4 bases between. CDR1 SGHTA and CDR2 FQGNSA come from the germline V gene. The CDR3: CASSLVSSGANVLTF. The CDR3 DNA reads TGTGCCAGCAGCTTAGTAAGCTCTGGGGCCAACGTCCTGACTTTC.

This clone was recorded a few times. The chain has TRBV30 and TRBJ2-3; TRBD1 matches at 7 bases. The CDR3 runs to 16 residues. V gave up 0 bases and J gave up 2 bases; unmatched junction bases: 8. CDR1 is GTSNPN, CDR2 SVGIG, per germline (reference sequence). The chain's CDR3 is CAWSVSDRVITDTQYF. The CDR3 bases are TGTGCCTGGAGTGTAAGCGACAGGGTGATCACAGATACGCAGTATTTT.

Here the CDR3 DNA reads TGTGCCAGCAGCGTTAGTGTAACCGGGGAGCTGTTTTTT. Its translation: CASSVSVTGELFF. The rearrangement joins TRBV6-5 to TRBJ2-2; D not resolved. CDR1 MNHEY and CDR2 SVGAGI come from the germline V gene. The CDR3 has 13 amino acids. Deletions cut 6 bases from V and 5 bases from J, with 10 bases between.

This clone was seen ten or more times. This chain links TRBV19 with TRBJ2-2, with D hard to call. The length of the CDR3 is 16 residues. With 1 base removed from V and 7 bases from J, the gap between germline ends came to 16 bases. The germline CDR1 and CDR2 sequences are LNHDA and SQIVND (reference sequence). The DNA of the CDR3 is TGTGCCAGTAGTATAGGGGCCCTGAGGACCTTCGGGGAGCTGTTTTTT. This gives the protein CASSIGALRTFGELFF.

This clone was detected only once. This sequence joins TRBV2 and TRBJ2-5; 7 bases map to TRBD2. Germline-derived CDR1 and CDR2 are SNHLY and FYNNEI. The V segment lost 11 bases and the J segment 1 base; nucleotides outside the gene matches: 7. This CDR3 spans 13 amino acids. The CDR3 spells CARGEGTQETQYF. Written as DNA, the CDR3 is TGTGCCCGGGGGGAAGGGACCCAAGAGACCCAGTACTTC.

A few counts support this clone. The gene calls are TRBV5-4 and TRBJ2-2; 11 nucleotides align to TRBD1. The germline V gene encodes CDR1 SGHNT and CDR2 YYREEE (reference sequence). CDR3 length: 15 amino acids. The junction had 7 bases not matched to a gene; V was cut back by 5 bases and J by 7 bases. Here the CDR3 DNA reads TGTGCCAGCAGAGGACAGGGGGCAGGTATCGGGGAGCTGTTTTTT. This gives the protein CASRGQGAGIGELFF.

In this sample, this clone turned up many times. The chain employs TRBV14 and TRBJ2-2, with 10 bases matching TRBD2. Germline V CDR1 and CDR2: SGHDN, FVKESK. V lost 1 base to trimming and J lost 5 bases; unmatched junction nucleotides: 7. The CDR3 spans 17 residues. The CDR3 DNA reads as TGTGCCAGCAGCCAAGGGGCCCTAGCGGGAGATACCGGGGAGCTGTTTTTT. Translated: CASSQGALAGDTGELFF.

Many counts were recorded for this clone. The chain has TRBV7-2 and TRBJ2-1; 12 nucleotides agree with TRBD2. CDR1 and CDR2 from the germline V gene are SGHTA and FQGNSA. The CDR3 is 18 amino acids. With 4 bases clipped from V and 8 bases from J, the junction kept 15 bases outside the gene matches. The CDR3 loop is CASSSPPRLAGAKHEQFF. CDR3 nucleotide sequence: TGTGCCAGCAGCTCTCCTCCCCGACTAGCGGGGGCCAAACATGAGCAGTTCTTC.

This clone showed up just a few times. The rearrangement uses TRBV18 and TRBJ1-5; the D is unclear. The CDR3 runs to 16 residues. Trimming pared 5 bases from V and 5 bases from J, leaving 19 bases between. Germline-derived CDR1 and CDR2 are KGHSH and LQKENI. This CDR3 reads CASSLTYPGTDQPQHF. The CDR3 DNA reads TGTGCCAGCTCATTGACCTACCCGGGAACCGATCAGCCCCAGCATTTT.

This clone was recorded at least ten times. Other nucleotide sequences from this sample produce the same CDR3. The rearrangement joins TRBV2 to TRBJ1-5; D remains unclear. This CDR3 contains 13 residues. Germline V gene sequence: CDR1 SNHLY, CDR2 FYNNEI. The V end was cut by 6 bases, the J end by 0 bases, with 6 bases between. CDR3 sequence: CASRADSNQPQHF. CDR3 DNA sequence: TGTGCCAGCAGGGCGGATAGCAATCAGCCCCAGCATTTT. Variable domain in full (rest from reference TRBV2 and TRBJ1-5): EPEVTQTPSHQVTQMGQEVILRCVPISNHLYFYWYRQILGQKVEFLVSFYNNEISEKSEIFDDQFSVERPDGSNFTLKIRSTKLEDSAMYFCASRADSNQPQHFGDGTRLSIL.

This clone was detected once. Sequence at one end of the junction differs from germline and may be a read error. The rearrangement links TRBV30 to TRBJ1-1, with a tentative D call TRBD1 (5 bases). Germline V gives CDR1 GTSNPN, CDR2 SVGIG (reference sequence). The CDR3 has 13 residues. CDR3 nucleotides: TGTGCCTGGACGACCCGGGGGTACACTGAAACTTTCTTT. Residues: CAWTTRGYTETFF.

This clone turned up a few times. This chain connects TRBV10-3 to TRBJ1-4; D might be TRBD1 (5 bases). Germline V gene data show CDR1 as ENHRY and CDR2 as SYGVKD. The CDR3 extends over 17 amino acids. The V and J ends lost 0 bases and 0 bases respectively, with 11 bases between them. CDR3 coding DNA: TGTGCCATCAGTGAGTCTGTAGGGACGGCAACTAATGAAAAACTGTTTTTT. The encoded protein is CAISESVGTATNEKLFF.

This clone was seen a few times. The chain has TRBV11-3 and TRBJ2-6, with 7 bases matching TRBD1. V shed 1 base, J shed 1 base, and the junction held 1 base outside the gene matches. CDR1 is SGHNT, CDR2 YENEEA, per germline. This CDR3 has 16 amino acids. CDR3 amino acids: CASSLGDSSGANVLTF. For the CDR3, the DNA is TGTGCCAGCAGCTTAGGGGACAGTTCTGGGGCCAACGTCCTGACTTTC.

CDR3 loop: CASSPLRGRSYNEQFF. CDR3 in DNA: TGTGCCAGCAGCCCCCTTCGGGGCCGGTCATACAATGAGCAGTTCTTC. The chain uses TRBV11-1 and TRBJ2-1; D is tentatively TRBD1 or TRBD2 (5 bases each). The V and J ends lost 5 bases and 4 bases respectively, with 18 bases between them. The germline V gene has CDR1 SGHAT and CDR2 FQDESV (reference sequence). The CDR3 is made up of 16 amino acids.

This clone was counted between two and nine times. The identical CDR3 is also encoded by other nucleotide sequences in the sample. The chain employs TRBV27 and TRBJ1-5, with 7 nucleotides matching TRBD1. The CDR3 extends over 12 amino acids. Trimming at V came to 9 bases and at J to 6 bases, leaving 5 bases not matched to a gene. From germline, CDR1 is MNHEY and CDR2 SMNVEV (reference sequence). The CDR3: CASQGVGQPQHF. Written as DNA, the CDR3 is TGTGCCAGTCAGGGGGTAGGTCAGCCCCAGCATTTT.